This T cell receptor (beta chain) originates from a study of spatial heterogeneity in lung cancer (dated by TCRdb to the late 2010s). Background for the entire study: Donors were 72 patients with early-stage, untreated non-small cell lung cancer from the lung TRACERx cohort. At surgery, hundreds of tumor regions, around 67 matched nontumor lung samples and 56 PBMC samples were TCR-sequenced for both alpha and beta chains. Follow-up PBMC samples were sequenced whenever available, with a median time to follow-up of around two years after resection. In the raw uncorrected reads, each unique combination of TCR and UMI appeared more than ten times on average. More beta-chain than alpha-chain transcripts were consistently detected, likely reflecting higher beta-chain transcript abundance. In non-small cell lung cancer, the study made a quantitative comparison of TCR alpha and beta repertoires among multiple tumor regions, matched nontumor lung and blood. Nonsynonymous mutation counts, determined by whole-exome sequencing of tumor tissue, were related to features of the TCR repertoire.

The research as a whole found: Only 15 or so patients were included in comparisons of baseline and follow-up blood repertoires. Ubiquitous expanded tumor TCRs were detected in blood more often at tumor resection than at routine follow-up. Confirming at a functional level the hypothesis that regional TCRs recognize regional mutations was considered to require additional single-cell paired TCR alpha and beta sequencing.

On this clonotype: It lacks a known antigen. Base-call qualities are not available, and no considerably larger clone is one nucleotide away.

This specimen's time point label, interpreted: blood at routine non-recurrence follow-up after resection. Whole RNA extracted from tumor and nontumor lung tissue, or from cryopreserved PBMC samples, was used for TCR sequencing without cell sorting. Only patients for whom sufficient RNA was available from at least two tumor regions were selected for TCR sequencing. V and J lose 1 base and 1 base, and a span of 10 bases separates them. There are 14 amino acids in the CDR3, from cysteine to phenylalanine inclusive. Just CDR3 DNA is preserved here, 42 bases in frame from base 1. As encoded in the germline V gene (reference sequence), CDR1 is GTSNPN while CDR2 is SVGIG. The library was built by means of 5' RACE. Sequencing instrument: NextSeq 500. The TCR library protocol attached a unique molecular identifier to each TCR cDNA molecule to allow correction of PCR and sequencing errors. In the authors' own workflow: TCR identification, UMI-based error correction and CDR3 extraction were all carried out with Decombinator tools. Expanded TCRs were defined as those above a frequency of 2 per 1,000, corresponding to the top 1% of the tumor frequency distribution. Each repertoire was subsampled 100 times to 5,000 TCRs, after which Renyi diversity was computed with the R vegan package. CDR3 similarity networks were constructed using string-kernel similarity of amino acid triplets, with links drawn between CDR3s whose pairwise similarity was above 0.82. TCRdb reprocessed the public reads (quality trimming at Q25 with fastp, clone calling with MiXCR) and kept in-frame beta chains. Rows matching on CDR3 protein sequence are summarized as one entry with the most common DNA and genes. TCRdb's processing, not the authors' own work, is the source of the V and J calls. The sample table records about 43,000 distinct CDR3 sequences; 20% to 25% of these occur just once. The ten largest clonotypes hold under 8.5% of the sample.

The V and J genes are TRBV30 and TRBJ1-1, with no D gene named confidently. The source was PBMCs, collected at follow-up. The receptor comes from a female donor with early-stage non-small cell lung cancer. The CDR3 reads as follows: CAWSEDLWNTEAFF. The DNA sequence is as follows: TGTGCCTGGAGTGAGGACCTTTGGAACACTGAAGCTTTCTTT.